Listed below are T cell receptor beta chains from one sample, sequenced in a study of blood T cell repertoires in COVID-19. The method was immunoSEQ multiplex PCR; TCRdb's version includes in-frame clones alone and lacks a portion of them. The sample has about 480,000 clones, about 85% seen once; the top ten hold 7% to 10%. The sequencing sample was made of PBMCs or T cells enriched from blood (not recorded which). The receptor source for this set is a woman aged 55-69 years who had recovered from COVID-19. The CDR3 runs from the conserved cysteine through the conserved F or W. The D gene is left open where the match is weak. The listing skips clone size in some rows; elsewhere it reads once, few, many or a size class.

d_gene | abundance | j_gene | v_gene | CDR3nt | CDR3aa
- | - | TRBJ1-5 | TRBV21-1 | TGTGCCAGCAGCAAAGGGGGACAGGGGGTGTATAGCAATCAGCCCCAGCATTTT | CASSKGGQGVYSNQPQHF
TRBD2 | - | TRBJ2-3 | TRBV5-1 | TGCGCCAGCAGCTTGGGGTGGACTAGCGGCACTGATACGCAGTATTTT | CASSLGWTSGTDTQYF
- | - | TRBJ2-2 | TRBV3-1/TRBV3-2 | TGTGCCAGCAGCGCCAGGGGTCCCGGGGAGCTGTTTTTT | CASSARGPGELFF
- | - | TRBJ2-2 | TRBV9 | TGTGCCAGCAGCGTAGGGACAGTGCTAGGCGCCGGGGAGCTGTTTTTT | CASSVGTVLGAGELFF
- | - | TRBJ2-5 | TRBV5-4 | TGTGCCAGCAGCTCCAATGTTCGGCGGGGTCAAGGGTTCTCGTGGGGGACCCAGTACTTC | CASSSNVRRGQGFSWGTQYF
TRBD1 | - | TRBJ2-1 | TRBV6-5 | TGTGCCAGCCTAAACAGGGGTAGCCTAAGGGAGCAGTTCTTC | CASLNRGSLREQFF
- | once | TRBJ1-5 | TRBV24-1 | TGTGCCACCAGTGATCCGACAGGTTACAATCAGCCCCAGCATTTT | CATSDPTGYNQPQHF
- | - | TRBJ1-5 | TRBV24-1 | TGTGCCACCAGTGACCCGAGGGGAGGGGTCAATCAGCCCCAGCATTTT | CATSDPRGGVNQPQHF
TRBD1 | - | TRBJ1-3 | TRBV24-1 | TGTGCCACCAGTGTCCCCCCTGGAGATTGGAGACAGGGGTCTGGAAACACCATATATTTT | CATSVPPGDWRQGSGNTIYF
- | - | TRBJ2-1 | TRBV13 | TGTGCCAGCAGCCCCAATCGGTACAATGAGCAGTTCTTC | CASSPNRYNEQFF
- | - | TRBJ1-3 | TRBV2 | TGTGCCAGCCCATTAGAAAAAGGAAACACCATATATTTT | CASPLEKGNTIYF
TRBD1 | - | TRBJ1-2 | TRBV27 | TGTGCCAGCAGTCCTCACCCGACAGGGGGGAGCTATGGCTACACCTTC | CASSPHPTGGSYGYTF
- | once | TRBJ1-2 | TRBV11-2 | TGTGCCAGCAGCTTAGATTCCGAGCGGTCCTACACCTTC | CASSLDSERSYTF
- | - | TRBJ1-2 | TRBV2 | TGTGCCAGCAAGTTACTTTCGTTAGGCTACACCTTC | CASKLLSLGYTF
TRBD1 | - | TRBJ1-4 | TRBV2 | TGTGCCAGCGCTGGGGCCACAGGGGCAACTAATGAAAAACTGTTTTTT | CASAGATGATNEKLFF
- | - | TRBJ2-5 | TRBV3-1/TRBV3-2 | TGTGCCAGCAGCCAAGTTAGCACCGGAGAGACCCAGTACTTC | CASSQVSTGETQYF
TRBD1 | - | TRBJ1-1 | TRBV19 | TGTGCCAGTAGTATAGAGCGGGACAGGCTTTCTACTGAAGCTTTCTTT | CASSIERDRLSTEAFF
- | - | TRBJ1-6 | TRBV15 | TGTGCCACCAGCAGAGGGCTTTATAATTCACCCCTCCACTTT | CATSRGLYNSPLHF
TRBD2 | - | TRBJ2-3 | TRBV2 | TGTGCCAGCACCGCTAGCGGGCCCACAGATACGCAGTATTTT | CASTASGPTDTQYF
TRBD1 | - | TRBJ1-1 | TRBV4-1 | TGCGCCAGCAGCCATCCACAGGGGGGGACTGAAGCTTTCTTT | CASSHPQGGTEAFF
- | - | TRBJ1-2 | TRBV7-2 | TGTGCCAGCACGGGGATACAGGGCCCCTATGGCTACACCTTC | CASTGIQGPYGYTF
- | - | TRBJ1-3 | TRBV19 | TGTGCCAGTACGGACTCAAGCTCTGGAAACACCATATATTTT | CASTDSSSGNTIYF
- | - | TRBJ2-1 | TRBV25-1 | TGTGCCAGCAGCTCGACAAAGGCACCCTACAATGAGCAGTTCTTC | CASSSTKAPYNEQFF
- | - | TRBJ1-4 | TRBV11-2 | TGTGCCAGCAGCGCATACCCGGGAAAACTGTTTTTT | CASSAYPGKLFF
- | - | TRBJ1-4 | TRBV5-1 | TGCGCCAGCAGCTCCGGTGTGGGGGGGGACTTGGGAAAACTGTTTTTT | CASSSGVGGDLGKLFF
- | - | TRBJ2-7 | TRBV27 | TGTGCCAGCAGTTTATACGGGGATCTTGGCAAGCAGTACTTC | CASSLYGDLGKQYF
TRBD1 | - | TRBJ1-4 | TRBV6-1 | TGTGCCAGCAGTGAAGTGGCACAGGGGGCAAGGCAGGCCGGGGAAAAACTGTTTTTT | CASSEVAQGARQAGEKLFF
TRBD1 | - | TRBJ1-5 | TRBV15 | TGTGCCACCAGCAGAGAACAACAGGGGAGGCAGCCCCAGCATTTT | CATSREQQGRQPQHF
TRBD1 | - | TRBJ1-2 | TRBV19 | TGTGCCAGTAGTTTATCCGGGACAGGCGATTATGGCTACACCTTC | CASSLSGTGDYGYTF
TRBD1 | - | TRBJ1-1 | TRBV6-5 | TGTGCCAGCAGTTACTCGACAGGGAGGGCTTTCTTT | CASSYSTGRAFF
TRBD1 | - | TRBJ1-6 | TRBV2 | TGTGCCAGCAGCGGGGACAGTTATAATTCACCCCTCCACTTT | CASSGDSYNSPLHF
- | - | TRBJ2-6 | TRBV14 | TGTGCCAGCAGCCGCACCAGGGGAGCTGGGGCCAACGTCCTGACTTTC | CASSRTRGAGANVLTF
TRBD1 | - | TRBJ2-5 | TRBV24-1 | TGTGCCACCAGTGAACCTGGGACAGGGGGACAAGAGACCCAGTACTTC | CATSEPGTGGQETQYF
TRBD1 | - | TRBJ2-3 | TRBV15 | TGTGCCACCAGCAGAGATCGGCAGGGGGCTACATATACGCAGTATTTT | CATSRDRQGATYTQYF
- | - | TRBJ2-3 | TRBV14 | TGTGCCAGCAGCCAAGGAGCAGGAACGGCAGATACGCAGTATTTT | CASSQGAGTADTQYF
- | - | TRBJ1-4 | TRBV6-5 | TGTGCCAGCAGCAGACAGATTCCAACTAATGAAAAACTGTTTTTT | CASSRQIPTNEKLFF
TRBD1 | - | TRBJ1-4 | TRBV10-3 | TGTGCCATCAGTGCGGGACAGGGGAATGAAAAACTGTTTTTT | CAISAGQGNEKLFF
- | - | TRBJ1-1 | TRBV18 | TGTGCCAACTCAGAGGGACTAAACACTGAAGCTTTCTTT | CANSEGLNTEAFF
- | - | TRBJ2-4 | TRBV3-1/TRBV3-2 | TGTGCCAGCAGACCTACAGGGCCCAAAAACATTCAGTACTTC | CASRPTGPKNIQYF
- | - | TRBJ1-1 | TRBV19 | TGTGCCAGTAAGACAGGTAACACTGAAGCTTTCTTT | CASKTGNTEAFF
- | - | TRBJ1-5 | TRBV30 | TGTGCCTGGAGTTCGTCCGGGGAGCGTTGGGGCAATCAGCCCCAGCATTTT | CAWSSSGERWGNQPQHF
- | once | TRBJ1-1 | TRBV9 | TGTGCCAGCAGCGCGGACACTGAAGCTTTCTTT | CASSADTEAFF
- | - | TRBJ1-5 | TRBV27 | TGTGCCAGCAGTCCCCAGGGGTTGGTTCAGCCCCAGCATTTT | CASSPQGLVQPQHF
- | - | TRBJ2-2 | TRBV24-1 | TGTGCCACCAGTGAGTCGAACAGGCTCACCGGGGAGCTGTTTTTT | CATSESNRLTGELFF
- | - | TRBJ1-6 | TRBV12-3/TRBV12-4 | TGTGCCAGCAGTTTAGAGTGGGCAGGCCTCCACTTT | CASSLEWAGLHF
TRBD1 | - | TRBJ2-5 | TRBV7-2 | TGTGCCAGCAGCTTACACAGGGGCCCCCAAGAGACCCAGTACTTC | CASSLHRGPQETQYF
TRBD1 | - | TRBJ2-7 | TRBV30 | TGTGCCTGGAGTCTAAAGGGGGCAGGGGAGCAGTACTTC | CAWSLKGAGEQYF
- | - | TRBJ1-4 | TRBV5-5 | TGTGCCAGCAGCTTAGGGGCAGGGAATGAAAAACTGTTTTTT | CASSLGAGNEKLFF
TRBD2 | - | TRBJ2-3 | TRBV2 | TGTGCCAGCAGTGAATCCAACGGGGGGGCCTCAGATACGCAGTATTTT | CASSESNGGASDTQYF
TRBD1 | - | TRBJ1-2 | TRBV27 | TGTGCCAGTGGACTCCCGACAGGGTGGGATGGCTACACCTTC | CASGLPTGWDGYTF
- | - | TRBJ1-5 | TRBV19 | TGTGCCAGTAGTAGGGGGGGTCAGCCCCAGCATTTT | CASSRGGQPQHF
TRBD2 | - | TRBJ2-3 | TRBV6-5 | TGTGCCAGCAGGACCGGGGGGGCCGTAGATACGCAGTATTTT | CASRTGGAVDTQYF
TRBD1 | - | TRBJ2-1 | TRBV12-5 | TGTGCTAGTGTGAGACAGGGGGCGAATGAGCAGTTCTTC | CASVRQGANEQFF
TRBD2 | - | TRBJ2-3 | TRBV5-1 | TGCGCCAGCACCCTGGGTCGGCTAGCGGGGGGGCTAGATACGCAGTATTTT | CASTLGRLAGGLDTQYF
TRBD1 | - | TRBJ2-2 | TRBV7-8 | TGTGCCGCGCGAAGGGACAGGGAAACCGGGGAGCTGTTTTTT | CAARRDRETGELFF
TRBD2 | - | TRBJ2-3 | TRBV7-2 | TGTGCCAGCAGCTACAGCGGGCGGGGGGCCTTTGCTAGCACAGATACGCAGTATTTT | CASSYSGRGAFASTDTQYF
TRBD1 | - | TRBJ1-4 | TRBV6-1 | TGTGCCAGCAGTAACAGGGGGTCAGGTGAAAAACTGTTTTTT | CASSNRGSGEKLFF
- | - | TRBJ1-5 | TRBV18 | TGTGCCAGCTCACCAGATCAGAATCAGCCCCAGCATTTT | CASSPDQNQPQHF
TRBD1 | - | TRBJ2-2 | TRBV3-1/TRBV3-2 | TGTGCCAGCAGCCGACAACAGGGGATTGACACCGGGGAGCTGTTTTTT | CASSRQQGIDTGELFF
TRBD1 | - | TRBJ2-3 | TRBV9 | TGTGCCAGCAGCGAAGACGGACAGGGGATAGATACGCAGTATTTT | CASSEDGQGIDTQYF